In its sample, the clone carrying this TCR beta chain was seen a few times. Its antigen is unidentified. This specimen comes from a study of CD8+ T cells in alopecia areata. Whole-study results and caveats: Besides other cells, scalp samples also yield sequences of resident alphabeta T cells from normal skin. Mice showed clearer TCR sharing than patients did, a gap that was possibly HLA-related.

The CDR3 has 15 residues. The ends lost 4 bases at V and 4 bases at J; junction bases unmatched: 2. The V gene's germline CDR1 is SGHDN and CDR2 FVKESK. RNA was extracted and reverse transcribed into cDNA as the sequencing template. Generated by immunoSEQ multiplex PCR, the TCRdb table keeps only in-frame clones and is missing some. There are some 31,000 clones in the sample; more than 60% occur only once, and 19% lies in the top ten. Specimen: NKG2D-low CD8+ T cells sorted from blood. The source of this sequence is a human donor with alopecia areata. The chain recombines TRBV14 with TRBJ2-1; TRBD2 matches 12 bases. CDR3 sequence reads: CASSPSGRAYNEQFF. CDR3 coding DNA: TGTGCCAGCAGCCCTAGCGGGAGGGCTTACAATGAGCAGTTCTTC.